Detailed here is one T cell receptor beta chain. The sample originates from a study of shared T cell receptors in the human thymus. Clones were read by immunoSEQ multiplex PCR, and TCRdb kept only the in-frame ones, dropping some. Of about 380,000 clones in the sample, approximately 95% were seen once. The V and J ends lost 3 bases and 8 bases, in that order; junction bases with no gene match: 8. This CDR3 region has 16 residues. CDR1 and CDR2 (germline): SGDLS, YYNGEE. The sample taken for sequencing was thymocytes. The origin of this receptor is a human donor. This chain connects TRBV9 to TRBJ2-1, with TRBD2 matching over 13 bases. CDR3: CASSETSGRGRDEQFF. For the CDR3, the DNA is TGTGCCAGCAGCGAAACTAGCGGGAGGGGAAGAGATGAGCAGTTCTTC.